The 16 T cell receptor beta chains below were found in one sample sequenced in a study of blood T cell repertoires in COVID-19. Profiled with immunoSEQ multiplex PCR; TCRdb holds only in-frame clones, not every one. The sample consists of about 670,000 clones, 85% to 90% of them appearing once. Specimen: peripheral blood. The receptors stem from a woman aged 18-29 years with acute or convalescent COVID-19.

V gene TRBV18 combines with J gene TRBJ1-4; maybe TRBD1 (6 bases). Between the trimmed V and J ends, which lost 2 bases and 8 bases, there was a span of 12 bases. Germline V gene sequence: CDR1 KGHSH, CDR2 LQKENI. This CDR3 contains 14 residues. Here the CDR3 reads CASSPRTASEKLFF. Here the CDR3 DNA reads TGTGCCAGCTCACCAAGGACAGCCAGCGAAAAACTGTTTTTT.

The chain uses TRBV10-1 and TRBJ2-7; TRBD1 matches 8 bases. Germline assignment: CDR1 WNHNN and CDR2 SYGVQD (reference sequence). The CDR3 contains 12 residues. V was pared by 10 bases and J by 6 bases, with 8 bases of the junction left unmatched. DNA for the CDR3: TGCGCCAACCGGGACAGGACGGGCGAGCAGTACTTC. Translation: CANRDRTGEQYF.

CDR3 residues: CASSFIQGARQPQHF. The CDR3 coding sequence is TGTGCCAGCAGTTTCATACAGGGGGCGCGACAGCCCCAGCATTTT. The genes are TRBV6-2 or TRBV6-3 and TRBJ1-5, with 9 positions matching TRBD1. Germline V gene lookup returns CDR1 MNHEY and CDR2 SVGEGT. The CDR3 covers 15 residues. V lost 4 bases to trimming and J lost 7 bases; unmatched junction nucleotides: 8.

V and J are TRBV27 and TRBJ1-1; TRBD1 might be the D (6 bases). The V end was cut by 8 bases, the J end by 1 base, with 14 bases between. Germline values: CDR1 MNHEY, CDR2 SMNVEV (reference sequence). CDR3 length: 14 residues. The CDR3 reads CASFVGQQNTEAFF. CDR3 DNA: TGTGCCAGCTTCGTGGGACAACAGAACACTGAAGCTTTCTTT.

CDR3 nucleotides: TGTGCCAGTAGTATAAGGGCCCCGGACAGCGTCTCTGGAAACACCATATATTTT. Its protein is CASSIRAPDSVSGNTIYF. The chain carries TRBV19 and TRBJ1-3; D might be TRBD1 (6 bases). The CDR3 sequence is 18 residues long. Germline loops: CDR1 LNHDA, CDR2 SQIVND (reference sequence). Trimming cost V 2 bases and J 0 bases, with 17 bases left between them.

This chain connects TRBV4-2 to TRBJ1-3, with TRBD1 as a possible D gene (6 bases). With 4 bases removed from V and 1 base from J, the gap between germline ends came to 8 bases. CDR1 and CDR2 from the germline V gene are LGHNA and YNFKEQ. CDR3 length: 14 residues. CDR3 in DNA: TGTGCCAGCAGCCGGCAGGGGTCTGGAAACACCATATATTTT. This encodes CASSRQGSGNTIYF.

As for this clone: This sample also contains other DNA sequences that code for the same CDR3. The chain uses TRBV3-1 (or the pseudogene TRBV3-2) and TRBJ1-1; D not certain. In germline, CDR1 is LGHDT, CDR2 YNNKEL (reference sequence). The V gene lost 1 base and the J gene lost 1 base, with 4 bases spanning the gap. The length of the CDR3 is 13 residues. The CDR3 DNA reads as TGTGCCAGCAGCCAAGGCGGGAACACTGAAGCTTTCTTT. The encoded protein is CASSQGGNTEAFF.

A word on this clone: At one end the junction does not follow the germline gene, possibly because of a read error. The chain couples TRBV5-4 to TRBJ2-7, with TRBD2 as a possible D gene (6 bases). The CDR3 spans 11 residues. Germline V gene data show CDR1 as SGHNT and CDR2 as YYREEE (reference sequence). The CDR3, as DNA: TGTGCCAGCAGCTTGGGGGGGGTCTGGGACTTC. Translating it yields CASSLGGVWDF.

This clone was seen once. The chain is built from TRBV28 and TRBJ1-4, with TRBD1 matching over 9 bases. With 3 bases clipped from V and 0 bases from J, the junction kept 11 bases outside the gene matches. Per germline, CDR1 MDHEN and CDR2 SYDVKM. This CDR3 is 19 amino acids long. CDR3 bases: TGTGCCAGCAGTTTTCGGGACAGGGTACCCTGGGCAACTAATGAAAAACTGTTTTTT. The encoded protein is CASSFRDRVPWATNEKLFF.

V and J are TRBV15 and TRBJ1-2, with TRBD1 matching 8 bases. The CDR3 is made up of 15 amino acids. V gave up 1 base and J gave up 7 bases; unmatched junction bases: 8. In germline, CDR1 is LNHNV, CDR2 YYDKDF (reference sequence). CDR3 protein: CATSRVETGVPGYTF. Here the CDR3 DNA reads TGTGCCACCAGCAGAGTGGAGACAGGGGTTCCTGGCTACACCTTC.

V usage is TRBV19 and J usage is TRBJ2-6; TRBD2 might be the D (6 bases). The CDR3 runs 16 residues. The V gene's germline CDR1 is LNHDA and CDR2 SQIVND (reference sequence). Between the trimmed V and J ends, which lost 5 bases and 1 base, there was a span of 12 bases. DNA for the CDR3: TGTGCCAGTAGTGTCCTCGGGGGATCTGGGGCCAACGTCCTGACTTTC. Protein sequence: CASSVLGGSGANVLTF.

As DNA, the CDR3 is TGCGCCAGCAGCCAAGCGCCCCCAGGGGCAGGTGGCTACACCTTC. Protein: CASSQAPPGAGGYTF. The chain combines TRBV4-3 with TRBJ1-2, with a tentative D call TRBD1 (6 bases). Trimming shortened V by 1 base and J by 7 bases, and 16 bases separated the two germline ends. CDR1 and CDR2 (germline): LGHNA, YSLEER. The CDR3 contains 15 residues.

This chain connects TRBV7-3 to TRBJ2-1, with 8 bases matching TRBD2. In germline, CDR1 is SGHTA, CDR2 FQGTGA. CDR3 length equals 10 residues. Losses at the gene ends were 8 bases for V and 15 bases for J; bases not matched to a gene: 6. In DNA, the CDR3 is TGTGCCAGCCCTCGGGGGGGTGTGTTCTTC. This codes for CASPRGGVFF.

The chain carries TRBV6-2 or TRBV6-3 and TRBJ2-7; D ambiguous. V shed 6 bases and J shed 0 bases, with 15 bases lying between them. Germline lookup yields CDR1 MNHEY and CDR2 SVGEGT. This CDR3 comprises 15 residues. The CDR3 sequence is CASSAGPRSSYEQYF. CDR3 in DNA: TGTGCCAGCAGCGCTGGTCCAAGGAGCTCCTACGAGCAGTACTTC.

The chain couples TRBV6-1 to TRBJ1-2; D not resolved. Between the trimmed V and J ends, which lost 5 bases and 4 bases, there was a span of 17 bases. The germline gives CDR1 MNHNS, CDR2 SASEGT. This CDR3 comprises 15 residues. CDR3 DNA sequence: TGTGCCAGCAGTTCTGAGGAGCAGCTGGGCTATGGCTACACCTTC. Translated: CASSSEEQLGYGYTF.

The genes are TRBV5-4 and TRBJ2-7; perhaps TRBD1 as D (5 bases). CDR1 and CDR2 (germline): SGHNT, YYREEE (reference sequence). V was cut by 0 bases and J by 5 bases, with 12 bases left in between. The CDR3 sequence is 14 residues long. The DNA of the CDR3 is TGTGCCAGCAGCTTGGCCGGCAGGGCCCACGAGCAGTACTTC. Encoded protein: CASSLAGRAHEQYF.